This T cell receptor (beta chain) is drawn from a study of identifying expanded T cells in peripheral blood. This CDR3 spans 22 amino acids. V was pared by 3 bases and J by 0 bases, with 30 bases between. Germline lookup yields CDR1 LGHNT and CDR2 FRNRAP. A word on this clone: This specimen includes other DNA sequences encoding the same CDR3.

TCRdb keeps only in-frame clones here, not all; method: immunoSEQ multiplex PCR. This table holds under 100,000 clones, roughly 81% found once. Sequencing input: blood. The clonotype originates from a person between 18 and 75 years old in good health. This sequence joins TRBV12-5 and TRBJ1-3, with a tentative D call TRBD1 (5 bases). The CDR3 spells CASGFSHARQGSTQFSGNTIYF. DNA for the CDR3: TGTGCTAGTGGTTTTTCCCATGCGAGGCAGGGATCGACACAATTCTCTGGAAACACCATATATTTT.